This T cell receptor (beta chain) derives from a study of CD8+ T cells in alopecia areata (dated by TCRdb to between 2018 and 2020). Looking at the study overall: The study used high-throughput TCRbeta sequencing to examine T cell clonal expansion in alopecia areata, in both the C3H/HeJ mouse model and human patients. Scalp tissue and sorted CD4+ and CD8+ peripheral blood T cells from patchy and totalis/universalis alopecia areata patients and from healthy controls were covered by human TCRbeta sequencing. Clonality in the scalp was compared among normal scalp (n=4), patchy alopecia areata scalp (n=8), and alopecia totalis/universalis scalp (n=8). RNA came from the PAXgene miRNA kit for fixed scalp, the miRNeasy kit for PBMCs, and the RNeasy kit for mouse skin. immunoSEQ multiplex PCR using 35 Vbeta forward primers and 13 Jbeta reverse primers was used to amplify TCRbeta CDR3 regions. The paper as a whole reports these results and caveats: TCR sequences shared between patients were less clear than in mice, possibly partly because of HLA diversity in the patient population. Compared with normal scalp, lesional scalp had higher clonality and more expanded CD8+ clones, particularly in alopecia totalis/universalis, a pattern that suggests antigenic drive. Resident alphabeta T cells in normal human skin are also sequenced, complicating scalp TCR repertoire analysis, unlike mouse skin dominated by gammadelta T cells.

CDR1 and CDR2 were assigned from the germline V gene as SQVTM and ANQGSEA. The CDR3 spans 13 residues, from the cysteine through the phenylalanine. The read is trimmed to its CDR3 DNA, 39 bases read in frame from base 1. The germline ends are 10 bases apart after V is trimmed by 3 bases and J by 4 bases. Receptor libraries were prepared by the immunoSEQ multiplex PCR assay. RNA was extracted from all samples and reverse transcribed into cDNA as template for TCR sequencing. SuperScript III was used to make first-strand cDNA, primed with a 2:1 mix of oligo-dT and random hexamers. A synthetic immune receptor repertoire was used to measure amplification bias, and any remaining bias was corrected computationally. As for the original processing: Raw reads were preprocessed to remove errors, and CDR3 was defined according to IMGT conventions as the region from the conserved cysteine to phenylalanine. Clonality was computed as 1 minus the Shannon entropy, with the entropy normalized by log2 of the number of productive unique TCRs. Scalp TCRbeta sequences were cross-referenced with sorted blood CD4 and CD8 repertoires so that the CD4 or CD8 identity of scalp clones could be inferred. TCRdb retrieved this table from immuneACCESS and kept in-frame rearrangements only. Not all clones are present; in checked studies, unresolved V genes account for under half, and no reason is known for the remainder. The DNA gave D and trimming, while V, J and clone size come from that table. The table for this sample lists 150,000 to 200,000 clones; around 55% of them were counted only once. The top ten constitute more than 4.5% of the sample.

This clone has a handful of counts. No cognate antigen has been identified for it. No clone much larger than this one lies a single base away; base qualities are absent. PBMCs were isolated by density centrifugation and stained for CD3, CD4 and CD8, after which CD4+ and CD8+ T cells were sorted on a FACSAria. Unaffected controls provided scalp biopsies and blood samples. This receptor was identified in a human donor in good health. In this chain, TRBV29-1 is recombined with TRBJ2-1; TRBD1 is perhaps the D gene, given 6 matching bases. The sample comprised CD4+ T cells sorted from blood. The CDR3 in this case is CSVDRGRYNEQFF. The nucleotide sequence is given as TGCAGCGTTGACAGGGGTCGGTACAATGAGCAGTTCTTC.